A selection of T cell receptor beta chains follows, all from one sample in a study of blood T cell repertoires in COVID-19. Clones were sequenced by immunoSEQ multiplex PCR, and TCRdb holds only the in-frame ones, with some missing. The sample carries approximately 200,000 clones, 80% to 85% recorded once. The source material was PBMCs or T cells enriched from blood (not recorded which). The receptor set was obtained from a man aged 40-50 years who had recovered from COVID-19. CDR3s include the opening cysteine and the closing phenylalanine or tryptophan. A D gene is named only where the DNA matches it firmly. Size is omitted from some rows. Given values are once, few, many or a class for expanded clones.

CDR3 protein: CASSALSLYGYTF
CDR3 DNA: TGTGCCAGCAGTGCTCTAAGCCTCTATGGCTACACCTTC
J gene: TRBJ1-2
clone size: NA
D gene: NA
V gene: TRBV28

CDR3 protein: CASSWEGQGTDTQYF
CDR3 DNA: TGTGCCAGCAGCTGGGAAGGACAGGGCACAGATACGCAGTATTTT
J gene: TRBJ2-3
clone size: NA
D gene: TRBD1
V gene: TRBV5-6

CDR3 protein: CARSSPDRGLPEQYF
CDR3 DNA: TGTGCCAGAAGCTCTCCGGACAGGGGGCTTCCCGAGCAGTACTTC
J gene: TRBJ2-7
clone size: NA
D gene: TRBD1
V gene: TRBV5-3

CDR3 protein: CASLAFAEAFF
CDR3 DNA: TGTGCCAGCTTAGCCTTCGCTGAAGCTTTCTTT
J gene: TRBJ1-1
clone size: NA
D gene: NA
V gene: TRBV6-5

CDR3 protein: CASSLGVGLATNEKLFF
CDR3 DNA: TGTGCCAGCAGCTTGGGGGTCGGACTTGCAACTAATGAAAAACTGTTTTTT
J gene: TRBJ1-4
clone size: NA
D gene: NA
V gene: TRBV5-4

CDR3 protein: CASRWTGNVGELFF
CDR3 DNA: TGTGCCAGTAGGTGGACAGGAAATGTCGGGGAGCTGTTTTTT
J gene: TRBJ2-2
clone size: few
D gene: TRBD1
V gene: TRBV19

CDR3 protein: CAWSVSGVNNQPQHF
CDR3 DNA: TGTGCCTGGAGTGTATCAGGGGTAAACAATCAGCCCCAGCATTTT
J gene: TRBJ1-5
clone size: NA
D gene: NA
V gene: TRBV30

CDR3 protein: CASSQETRQPQHF
CDR3 DNA: TGTGCCAGCAGCCAAGAAACCAGGCAGCCCCAGCATTTT
J gene: TRBJ1-5
clone size: once
D gene: NA
V gene: TRBV3-1/TRBV3-2

CDR3 protein: CATPRTGVNQPQHF
CDR3 DNA: TGCGCCACCCCCCGGACAGGGGTAAATCAGCCCCAGCATTTT
J gene: TRBJ1-5
clone size: NA
D gene: TRBD1
V gene: TRBV10-1

CDR3 protein: CASTTTGSPPGKLFF
CDR3 DNA: TGTGCCAGCACCACCACCGGGAGCCCACCCGGAAAACTGTTTTTT
J gene: TRBJ1-4
clone size: NA
D gene: NA
V gene: TRBV6-5

CDR3 protein: CASSLELNTGGLSYEQYF
CDR3 DNA: TGTGCCAGCAGCTTGGAATTGAATACAGGGGGTTTGTCCTACGAGCAGTACTTC
J gene: TRBJ2-7
clone size: NA
D gene: TRBD1
V gene: TRBV5-6

CDR3 protein: CASSPGGASTDTQYF
CDR3 DNA: TGTGCCAGCAGCCCCGGGGGGGCGAGTACAGATACGCAGTATTTT
J gene: TRBJ2-3
clone size: NA
D gene: TRBD2
V gene: TRBV3-1/TRBV3-2

CDR3 protein: CASRTGRTNEKLFF
CDR3 DNA: TGTGCCAGCCGAACAGGGAGAACTAATGAAAAACTGTTTTTT
J gene: TRBJ1-4
clone size: NA
D gene: NA
V gene: TRBV6-5

CDR3 protein: CASSPSGGAYEQYF
CDR3 DNA: TGTGCCAGCAGCCCTAGCGGGGGGGCCTACGAGCAGTACTTC
J gene: TRBJ2-7
clone size: NA
D gene: TRBD2
V gene: TRBV7-3

CDR3 protein: CASSQGVLRGGHYEQYF
CDR3 DNA: TGTGCCAGCAGCCAAGGGGTTCTGCGGGGGGGCCACTACGAGCAGTACTTC
J gene: TRBJ2-7
clone size: NA
D gene: TRBD2
V gene: TRBV14

CDR3 protein: CAPLIVNRKYF
CDR3 DNA: TGTGCCCCCCTAATCGTGAACAGGAAATACTTC
J gene: TRBJ2-7
clone size: NA
D gene: NA
V gene: TRBV6-5

CDR3 protein: CASSQVTGLSGNTIYF
CDR3 DNA: TGCGCCAGCAGCCAAGTGACCGGACTCTCTGGAAACACCATATATTTT
J gene: TRBJ1-3
clone size: NA
D gene: NA
V gene: TRBV4-1

CDR3 protein: CASTPQGLEGYTF
CDR3 DNA: TGTGCCAGCACGCCACAGGGTCTAGAAGGCTACACCTTC
J gene: TRBJ1-2
clone size: NA
D gene: NA
V gene: TRBV11-2

CDR3 protein: CATSDLSTGGKATDTQYF
CDR3 DNA: TGTGCCACCAGTGATTTGTCGACAGGGGGCAAGGCGACAGATACGCAGTATTTT
J gene: TRBJ2-3
clone size: NA
D gene: TRBD1
V gene: TRBV24-1

CDR3 protein: CASSEDSDGYTF
CDR3 DNA: TGTGCCAGCAGTGAAGACAGTGATGGCTACACCTTC
J gene: TRBJ1-2
clone size: NA
D gene: NA
V gene: TRBV2

CDR3 protein: CATSDLRTGGTEAFF
CDR3 DNA: TGTGCCACCAGTGATCTCCGGACAGGGGGAACTGAAGCTTTCTTT
J gene: TRBJ1-1
clone size: NA
D gene: TRBD1
V gene: TRBV24-1

CDR3 protein: CASSEAEKALNEQYF
CDR3 DNA: TGTGCCAGCAGTGAAGCGGAGAAAGCCCTGAACGAGCAGTACTTC
J gene: TRBJ2-7
clone size: NA
D gene: NA
V gene: TRBV6-1